The rows below give T cell receptor beta chains drawn from one sample of a study of T cell changes during pregnancy in multiple sclerosis. TCRdb's copy holds only in-frame clones and misses some; the assay was immunoSEQ multiplex PCR. Of more than 50,000 clones detected, about 90% appear once; the ten largest clones hold approximately 0.45%. Specimen: CD4+ T cells from peripheral blood mononuclear cells, collected after pregnancy. Source of these receptors: a female donor in good health, enrolled as a control in a pregnancy study. Both conserved end residues are trimmed from each CDR3. Fields, in order: V gene, J gene, CDR3 protein.

TRBV11-1	TRBJ1-2	ASSRTGNYGYT
TRBV9	TRBJ2-3	ASSVLASTDTQY
TRBV4-2	TRBJ1-4	ASLGGFNEKLF
TRBV4-1	TRBJ1-1	ASSRAGRPNTEAF
TRBV5-1	TRBJ1-1	ASSTRQTINTEAF
TRBV4-3	TRBJ2-3	ASSQERRDTQY
TRBV7-2	TRBJ2-4	ASSHTTGTIKNIQY
TRBV2	TRBJ1-5	ASSEGSSGQPQH
TRBV7-9	TRBJ2-2	ASSDYDRITGELF
TRBV7-9	TRBJ1-5	ASSLGSLRGRVSNQPQH
TRBV5-6	TRBJ2-3	ASSQRRTMQY
TRBV18	TRBJ1-5	ASSPREGGSNQPQH
TRBV6-5	.	ASKLAGGVYEQY
TRBV7-2	TRBJ1-2	ASSSGQGTGYT
TRBV5-1	TRBJ2-1	ASSSPAGGYNEQF
TRBV2	TRBJ1-2	ASSELQANYGYT
TRBV9	TRBJ2-1	ASSVEPGLAGGLEQF
TRBV10-3	TRBJ1-5	AIRPSGGNQPQH
TRBV4-3	TRBJ2-6	ASSQDSPFSGANVLT
TRBV5-1	TRBJ2-7	ASSFHYEQY
TRBV19	TRBJ1-1	ASSTDIAEAF
TRBV6-6	TRBJ2-1	ASSPRGEQF
TRBV6-1	TRBJ1-1	ASSEDRLNTEAF
TRBV7-8	TRBJ2-5	ASSLMASGGQETQY
TRBV5-4	TRBJ2-5	ASSMGRGQETQY
TRBV7-2	TRBJ2-2	ASSLVQMNTGELF
TRBV9	TRBJ1-2	ASSVGLGHAGQTDNYGYT
TRBV11-3	TRBJ2-3	ASSRGDSGSYTQY
TRBV7-2	TRBJ2-1	ASSDLRGGRSNEQF
TRBV5-4	TRBJ1-1	ASSGGTGGRYTEAF
TRBV30	TRBJ1-6	AWSVIQGSSYNSPLH
TRBV9	TRBJ2-2	ASTTGQRTGELF
TRBV2	TRBJ1-3	ASRNDRVSGNTIY
TRBV4-3	TRBJ1-2	ASSRKGEQGAGGYT
TRBV19	TRBJ1-2	ASSPLGTGGRGYT
TRBV7-2	TRBJ1-1	ASSLVVQANTEAF
TRBV27	TRBJ2-7	ASSSGGPIGYEQY
TRBV7-2	TRBJ2-2	ASSQRGDNTGELF
TRBV10-3	TRBJ2-7	ASRDRDYEQY
TRBV6-1	TRBJ1-2	ASSEERTAYGYT